The 7 T cell receptor beta chains listed next were all sequenced from one sample in a study of blood T cell repertoires in COVID-19. TCRdb keeps only in-frame clones here, not all; method: immunoSEQ multiplex PCR. This sample has roughly 67,000 clones, with around nine tenths found just once. The material sequenced was peripheral blood. These receptors were taken from a woman aged 55-69 years with acute or convalescent COVID-19.

The sample holds a few counts of this clone. The V call is TRBV27, the J call TRBJ1-1; D not resolved. Germline CDR1 MNHEY, CDR2 SMNVEV (reference sequence). Deletions cut 7 bases from V and 6 bases from J, with 18 bases between. This CDR3 has 14 residues. The CDR3 protein is CASKSGGYKSEAFF. DNA of the CDR3: TGTGCCAGCAAATCCGGAGGTTATAAGTCTGAAGCTTTCTTT.

The chain has TRBV2 and TRBJ1-2; 7 bases are a match to TRBD1. CDR3 length: 13 amino acids. V shed 3 bases and J 4 bases; nucleotides not matched to a gene: 2. Germline assignment: CDR1 SNHLY and CDR2 FYNNEI. The CDR3 sequence: CASSEGQFYGYTF. Written as DNA, the CDR3 is TGTGCCAGCAGTGAGGGACAGTTCTATGGCTACACCTTC.

The chain employs TRBV2 and TRBJ1-2, with a possible D match to TRBD1 (5 bases). This CDR3 spans 12 amino acids. The V end lost 2 bases, the J end lost 8 bases, and 9 bases lay between the germline ends. Germline CDR1 SNHLY, CDR2 FYNNEI. For the CDR3, the DNA is TGTGCCAGCAGTGAACAGGGTAGCGGCTACACCTTC. The encoded protein is CASSEQGSGYTF.

The CDR3: CASSTRTGVADTQYF. In nucleotides, the CDR3 is TGTGCCAGCAGCACCCGGACGGGAGTGGCAGATACGCAGTATTTT. The rearrangement uses TRBV11-3 and TRBJ2-3, with D tentatively TRBD2 (6 bases). Per the germline V gene, CDR1 is SGHNT and CDR2 is YENEEA. V lost 5 bases and J lost 4, with 16 bases in between. The CDR3 is 15 residues long.

The chain has TRBV28 and TRBJ1-6, with 9 positions matching TRBD1. Germline V lookup: CDR1 MDHEN, CDR2 SYDVKM. Trimming took 6 bases from V and 7 from J; bases not matched to a gene: 7. This CDR3 region has 15 residues. CDR3: CASSRGGQGNSPLHF. CDR3 nucleotides: TGTGCCAGCAGCCGGGGCGGACAGGGGAATTCACCCCTCCACTTT. Full variable domain (rest looked up from reference TRBV28 and TRBJ1-6): DVKVTQSSRYLVKRTGEKVFLECVQDMDHENMFWYRQDPGLGLRLIYFSYDVKMKEKGDIPEGYSVSREKKERFSLILESASTNQTSMYLCASSRGGQGNSPLHFGNGTRLTVT.

This chain uses TRBV4-2 with TRBJ2-1, with unresolved D. The CDR3 is 12 amino acids. Germline assignment: CDR1 LGHNA and CDR2 YNFKEQ. Trimming cost V 2 bases and J 7 bases, with 6 bases left between them. The CDR3 DNA reads TGTGCCAGCAGCCAACCTCCTAATGAGCAGTTCTTC. Translating gives CASSQPPNEQFF.

J is TRBJ1-1 and V is TRBV19; 7 bases are a match to TRBD1. Germline V gene lookup returns CDR1 LNHDA and CDR2 SQIVND (reference sequence). There are 13 residues in the CDR3. The junction had 11 bases not matched to a gene; V was cut back by 10 bases and J by 6 bases. The CDR3 here is CATKTGSDPEAFF. The CDR3, as DNA: TGTGCCACCAAGACAGGGTCAGATCCTGAAGCTTTCTTT.